The 21 T cell receptor beta chains reported below all come from one sample, sequenced in a study of regulatory T cells in long-lasting Graves disease. Relying on iRepertoire HTBI primers and Arm-PCR of CDR3 regions, the team built TCR beta libraries. Via MiXCR, TCRdb re-called the multiplex PCR reads, giving one row per CDR3 protein. The repertoire holds 450,000 to 600,000 distinct CDR3 sequences, with 13% as singletons. As to time point: newly diagnosed GD, antithyroid drugs for less than 3 months. PBMC-derived RNA was used for the TCR library. The data were also submitted as part of a second study, on T cells in Graves' hyperthyroidism and ophthalmopathy.

This sample comprised peripheral blood mononuclear cells (PBMCs), obtained at new diagnosis, from a patient treated with antithyroid drugs. The receptors shown here come from a man under 40 with Graves disease.

This clonotype was seen repeatedly, ten times or more. The chain joins TRBV15 to TRBJ2-3; 7 bases line up with TRBD1. From germline, CDR1 is LNHNV and CDR2 YYDKDF (reference sequence). Trimming cost V 3 bases and J 2 bases; bases outside gene matches: 5. The CDR3 sequence is 15 residues long. The CDR3: CATSRGQYPTDTQYF. CDR3 bases: TGTGCCACCAGCAGGGGACAGTACCCCACAGATACGCAGTATTTT.

This clonotype was seen more than once but under ten times. CDR3 DNA: TGTGCCAGCAGTTACCGGACCAGTGGGCCCTACGAGCAGTACTTC. Residues: CASSYRTSGPYEQYF. The chain couples TRBV6-2 or TRBV6-3 to TRBJ2-7; D remains ambiguous. Germline lookup yields CDR1 MNHEY and CDR2 SVGEGT. The CDR3 loop spans 15 amino acids. V was trimmed by 2 bases and J by 2 bases, leaving 13 bases between them.

This clonotype was seen a few times. The V call is TRBV10-2, the J call TRBJ1-1; D ambiguous. In germline, CDR1 is WSHSY, CDR2 SAAADI. Trimming took 2 bases from V and 8 from J, leaving 9 bases between them. The CDR3 spans 12 residues. Here the CDR3 DNA reads TGCGCCAGCAGTGAGATAGAAGCGGAAGCTTTCTTT. It translates to CASSEIEAEAFF.

The CDR3 sequence is CAWIGQGKDNYGYTF. For the CDR3, the DNA is TGTGCCTGGATTGGACAGGGGAAGGATAACTATGGCTACACCTTC. This chain connects TRBV30 to TRBJ1-2, with 9 bases identical to TRBD1. This CDR3 has 15 residues. With V trimmed by 4 bases and J by 1 base, 7 bases remained unmatched. The germline CDR1 and CDR2 sequences are GTSNPN and SVGIG (reference sequence).

V is TRBV6-4 and J is TRBJ1-1; D call uncertain. CDR1 and CDR2 (germline): MRHNA, SNTAGT. The CDR3 has 14 amino acids. V was pared by 4 bases and J by 4 bases, with 13 bases between. As DNA, the CDR3 is TGTGCCAGCAGTGCTAGCAGGTTAGGCACTGAAGCTTTCTTT. Amino acids: CASSASRLGTEAFF.

This clonotype came up many times. This rearrangement joins TRBV20-1 to TRBJ2-1, with TRBD2 matching 11 bases. J was trimmed by 9 bases and V by 6 bases; bases with no gene match: 10. The CDR3 sequence is 14 residues long. Germline V gene sequence: CDR1 DFQATT, CDR2 SNEGSKA (reference sequence). The CDR3 bases are TGCAGTGCCCCGCAGTTAGCGGGAGGGGTTGAGCAGTTCTTC. It codes for CSAPQLAGGVEQFF.

With regard to this clonotype: The conserved phenylalanine or tryptophan normally closing the CDR3 is absent here, so this likely arose from a read error. No DNA is shown, since the ends of the CDR3 on it are uncertain; the CDR3 is the one TCRdb lists. The V call is TRBV12-3 or TRBV12-4, the J call TRBJ1-1; the table's D call TRBD1 went unverified against the DNA. The CDR3 is 11 residues long, ends included. CDR3 sequence reads: CASSFGTALAI.

There are many counts of this clonotype. The V and J genes are TRBV5-8 and TRBJ2-1, with 10 bases matching TRBD1. Trimming removed 6 bases from V and 6 bases from J; junction bases left unmatched: 9. Germline V gene lookup returns CDR1 SGHTS and CDR2 YDEGEE. This CDR3 spans 15 amino acids. The CDR3 coding sequence is TGTGCCAGCATCGAAGGGACAGGGGCCTTCAATGAGCAGTTCTTC. This gives the protein CASIEGTGAFNEQFF. The variable domain in full, with the rest retrieved from reference TRBV5-8 and TRBJ2-1, is EAGVTQSPTHLIKTRGQQATLRCSPISGHTSVYWYQQALGLGLQFLLWYDEGEERNRGNFPPRFSGRQFPNYSSELNVNALELEDSALYLCASIEGTGAFNEQFFGPGTRLTVL.

This clonotype was found many times. The chain is built from TRBV2 and TRBJ2-1, with D uncertain. Trimming took 6 bases from V and 14 from J, leaving 17 bases between them. Per germline, CDR1 SNHLY and CDR2 FYNNEI. This CDR3 has 12 residues. The CDR3: CASRQDVGGEFF. The CDR3, as DNA: TGTGCCAGCAGGCAAGACGTGGGTGGGGAGTTCTTC.

CDR3 residues: CASSLGGVNTGELFF. In nucleotides, the CDR3 is TGCGCCAGCAGCTTAGGTGGAGTCAACACCGGGGAGCTGTTTTTT. The rearrangement joins TRBV5-1 to TRBJ2-2; D unclear. V was trimmed by 2 bases and J by 2 bases, leaving 10 bases between them. CDR1 SGHRS and CDR2 YFSETQ come from the germline V gene. The CDR3 is made up of 15 amino acids.

This clonotype has a count of ten or more. The chain combines TRBV9 with TRBJ1-1, with D perhaps matching TRBD1 (5 bases). The germline V gene encodes CDR1 SGDLS and CDR2 YYNGEE. The CDR3 spans 14 residues. V was trimmed by 3 bases and J by 6 bases, leaving 15 bases between them. CDR3 coding DNA: TGTGCCAGCAGCGGCGACAGCCCATTGGCTGAAGCTTTCTTT. This gives the protein CASSGDSPLAEAFF. The full variable domain, its missing parts supplied by reference TRBV9 and TRBJ1-1, is DSGVTQTPKHLITATGQRVTLRCSPRSGDLSVYWYQQSLDQGLQFLIQYYNGEERAKGNILERFSAQQFPDLHSELNLSSLELGDSALYFCASSGDSPLAEAFFGQGTRLTVV.

This clonotype was seen more than once but under ten times. A read error may produce the germline difference seen at one junction end. The rearrangement uses TRBV2 and TRBJ2-1; 7 bases map to TRBD2. Germline lookup yields CDR1 SNHLY and CDR2 FYNNEI. This CDR3 has 16 residues. CDR3 coding DNA: TGTGCCAGCAGTAACCGCCCTGGCGGGAGCGGGAATGAGCGGTTCTTC. Residues: CASSNRPGGSGNERFF.

This clonotype was detected a few times. DNA for the CDR3: TGCAGTGCTACCGGGACAGGGGCGCGGAATGAAAAACTGTTTTTT. Translation gives CSATGTGARNEKLFF. The chain couples TRBV20-1 to TRBJ1-4; 10 positions match TRBD1. Trimming removed 4 bases from V and 5 bases from J; junction bases left unmatched: 7. Per germline, CDR1 DFQATT and CDR2 SNEGSKA (reference sequence). The CDR3 runs to 15 residues.

This clonotype was counted at least ten times. The chain has TRBV20-1 and TRBJ2-7, with 11 bases that match TRBD1. This CDR3 comprises 15 residues. Germline CDR1 reads DFQATT; CDR2 reads SNEGSKA (reference sequence). Unmatched junction bases numbered 11, after V lost 5 bases and J lost 5 bases. Here the CDR3 DNA reads TGCAGTGCTCCCCACCCGGGACAGGGGGTCCACGAGCAGTACTTC. Residues: CSAPHPGQGVHEQYF.

This clonotype appeared once. In DNA form, the CDR3 reads TGTGCCAGCAGCTTACTAGCGGGGGTCCTTACTAGCACAGATACGCAGTATTTT. It encodes CASSLLAGVLTSTDTQYF. J is TRBJ2-3 and V is TRBV5-6, with 11 bases fitting TRBD2. Germline-derived CDR1 and CDR2 are SGHDT and YYEEEE. The CDR3 runs to 18 residues. The ends lost 2 bases at V and 0 bases at J; junction bases unmatched: 8. Complete variable domain (other parts from reference TRBV5-6 and TRBJ2-3): DAGVTQSPTHLIKTRGQQVTLRCSPKSGHDTVSWYQQALGQGPQFIFQYYEEEERQRGNFPDRFSGHQFPNYSSELNVNALLLGDSALYLCASSLLAGVLTSTDTQYFGPGTRLTVL.

This chain uses TRBV6-1 with TRBJ1-5; D not certain. The germline V gene encodes CDR1 MNHNS and CDR2 SASEGT. Deletions cut 4 bases from V and 0 bases from J, with 10 bases between. The CDR3 loop spans 15 amino acids. The CDR3 DNA sequence: TGTGCCAGCAGTGCCGGAGAGATTAGCAATCAGCCCCAGCATTTT. This sequence encodes CASSAGEISNQPQHF.

This clonotype is classed as medium-sized. The J gene is TRBJ2-7, the V gene TRBV7-2; TRBD2 might be the D (6 bases). The CDR3 spans 12 residues. V was shortened by 4 bases and J by 7 bases, with 11 bases between the two germline ends. Germline CDR1 SGHTA, CDR2 FQGNSA. The CDR3 protein is CASSSYRGEQYF. The CDR3 region has the DNA TGTGCCAGCAGCTCCTATCGGGGGGAGCAGTACTTC.

V and J are TRBV30 and TRBJ2-5; 13 nucleotides line up with TRBD2. Germline V gene lookup returns CDR1 GTSNPN and CDR2 SVGIG (reference sequence). The CDR3 contains 16 residues. The V gene end was trimmed by 5 bases and the J gene end by 2 bases; junction bases not matched to a gene: 8. CDR3: CAWCAMGLAGQETQYF. The CDR3 bases are TGTGCCTGGTGCGCTATGGGACTAGCGGGACAAGAGACCCAGTACTTC.

This clonotype was seen at least ten times. V usage is TRBV11-3 and J usage is TRBJ2-1, with 10 nucleotides matching TRBD2. Trimming removed 0 bases from V and 5 bases from J; junction bases left unmatched: 7. This CDR3 region has 17 residues. Germline V gene lookup returns CDR1 SGHNT and CDR2 YENEEA. The CDR3, as DNA: TGTGCCAGCAGCTTAGATCATCCCCTAGCGGGAGACAATGAGCAGTTCTTC. Its protein product is CASSLDHPLAGDNEQFF.

The rearrangement uses TRBV6-1 and TRBJ2-1, with D possibly TRBD2 on 5 matching bases. The CDR3 has 17 amino acids. Germline values: CDR1 MNHNS, CDR2 SASEGT. V dropped 9 bases and J dropped 7 bases, with 28 bases sitting between them. In DNA, the CDR3 is TGTGCCAGGAGATCTGCGAAAGGCGGGCCTGAACTTAATGAGCAGTTCTTC. Its translation is CARRSAKGGPELNEQFF.

This clonotype was counted ten times or more. V is TRBV19 and J is TRBJ2-1; TRBD1 matches 8 bases. This CDR3 contains 14 residues. Germline V gene sequence: CDR1 LNHDA, CDR2 SQIVND (reference sequence). V was clipped by 6 bases and J by 3 bases; unmatched bases: 4. As DNA, the CDR3 is TGTGCCAGTAGGGGACAGGACTTCTACAATGAGCAGTTCTTC. This encodes CASRGQDFYNEQFF.